This TCR beta chain was identified during a study of T cells in Graves' hyperthyroidism and ophthalmopathy. What was amplified from RNA transcripts were TCR beta CDR3 regions. The study used the HTBI primer set for a first-round RT-PCR of the TCR CDR3. A single record per CDR3 protein comes from TCRdb applying MiXCR to the multiplex PCR reads. Of 530,000 or so distinct CDR3 sequences in the sample, about a sixth were seen once. Each diagnosis drew on symptoms, thyroxine, TRAb, thyroid ultrasound and orbital computed tomography findings. In its sample, this clonotype was seen once. The sample consisted of blood. This sequence was found in a young woman with Graves' ophthalmopathy.

In DNA form, the CDR3 reads TGTGCCAGCAGTTCTAGCGGGGCGAACACAGATACGCAGTATTTT. This gives the protein CASSSSGANTDTQYF. The rearrangement uses TRBV28 and TRBJ2-3; TRBD2 agrees at 9 bases. CDR3 length: 15 amino acids. The germline V gene has CDR1 MDHEN and CDR2 SYDVKM. V gave up 4 bases and J gave up 2 bases; unmatched junction bases: 4. Combining the CDR3 with reference TRBV28 and TRBJ2-3 gives the whole variable domain DVKVTQSSRYLVKRTGEKVFLECVQDMDHENMFWYRQDPGLGLRLIYFSYDVKMKEKGDIPEGYSVSREKKERFSLILESASTNQTSMYLCASSSSGANTDTQYFGPGTRLTVL.